The 10 T cell receptor beta chains listed next were all sequenced from one sample in a study of T-cell reconstitution after alpha-beta-depleted transplantation in children. Unique molecular identifiers were incorporated into the prepared TCRbeta library. A single record per CDR3 protein comes from TCRdb applying MiXCR to the PCR reads. The sample contains 600,000 to 700,000 distinct CDR3 sequences, 16% of which appear only once. The sequencing used PBMCs from the stem cell graft donor, collected from the stem cell graft. The source is a human donor who donated a stem cell graft to a child with acute myeloid leukemia.

This clonotype was counted only a few times. The rearrangement uses TRBV5-5 and TRBJ2-1; possible D gene TRBD1, 5 bases. The CDR3 consists of 16 residues. V was trimmed by 2 bases and J by 5 bases, leaving 17 bases between them. Germline CDR1 and CDR2: SGHKS and YYEKEE (reference sequence). The CDR3 bases are TGTGCCAGCAGCTTTCTCAGGGCGCGCATCGACAATGAGCAGTTCTTC. Its translation: CASSFLRARIDNEQFF.

This clonotype showed up just a few times. The chain joins TRBV5-1 to TRBJ1-1; D remains unclear. Trimming pared 0 bases from V and 3 bases from J, leaving 9 bases between. Germline-derived CDR1 and CDR2 are SGHRS and YFSETQ. This CDR3 is 14 amino acids long. Here the CDR3 reads CASSLEFRDTEAFF. The DNA of the CDR3 is TGCGCCAGCAGCTTGGAGTTCAGAGACACTGAAGCTTTCTTT.

This clonotype was detected ten times or more. V is TRBV25-1 and J is TRBJ1-2; unclear D gene. The V gene lost 2 bases and the J gene lost 8 bases, with 12 bases spanning the gap. The CDR3 covers 13 residues. CDR1 MGHDK and CDR2 SYGVNS come from the germline V gene. CDR3 nucleotides: TGTGCCAGCAGTGAAGAGGAGGGCAGGGGCTACACCTTC. Translating it yields CASSEEEGRGYTF.

This clonotype was recorded a few times. The chain has TRBV15 and TRBJ2-5; D is undetermined. The CDR3 totals 17 residues. Germline CDR1 LNHNV, CDR2 YYDKDF (reference sequence). The V end was cut by 0 bases, the J end by 3 bases, with 17 bases between. The CDR3 DNA reads as TGTGCCACCAGCAGAGATCCTTTCCCGCGGTGGGAAGAGACCCAGTACTTC. Translation gives CATSRDPFPRWEETQYF.

V usage is TRBV7-8 and J usage is TRBJ1-1, with D unclear. V dropped 4 bases and J dropped 0 bases, with 9 bases sitting between them. Germline lookup yields CDR1 SGHVS and CDR2 FQNEAQ. The CDR3 sequence is 14 residues long. The CDR3 spells CASSYGKLNTEAFF. In DNA, the CDR3 is TGTGCCAGCAGCTACGGGAAATTGAACACTGAAGCTTTCTTT.

This clonotype was observed a single time. This sequence joins TRBV3-1 and TRBJ1-1; the D gene is possibly TRBD1 (5 bases). CDR3 length equals 16 residues. Trimming removed 0 bases at V and 2 bases at J, with 13 bases between. Germline CDR1 LGHDT, CDR2 YNNKEL (reference sequence). CDR3 nucleotide sequence: TGTGCCAGCAGCCAAGACCGGGCAGGGCCTAACACTGAAGCTTTCTTT. This codes for CASSQDRAGPNTEAFF.

V usage is TRBV7-8 and J usage is TRBJ2-7; D is ambiguous. Between the trimmed V and J ends, which lost 2 bases and 2 bases, there was a span of 10 bases. The CDR3 sequence is 14 residues long. Germline assignment: CDR1 SGHVS and CDR2 FQNEAQ. The CDR3 reads CASSLRLFPYEQYF. CDR3 DNA: TGTGCCAGCAGCTTAAGACTCTTCCCCTACGAGCAGTACTTC.

Details on this clonotype: Germline is not matched at one junction end, which may reflect a read error. The chain recombines TRBV5-6 with TRBJ2-7; D gene unclear. Germline V gene sequence: CDR1 SGHDT, CDR2 YYEEEE. The CDR3 covers 13 residues. This CDR3 is CASSFPDTYVQYF. The CDR3 DNA follows: TGTGCCAGCAGCTTTCCAGATACCTACGTGCAGTACTTC.

This clonotype was detected many times. The chain couples TRBV5-1 to TRBJ2-7; D possibly corresponds to TRBD1 (5 bases). The CDR3 is 13 amino acids. The germline V gene encodes CDR1 SGHRS and CDR2 YFSETQ. V dropped 2 bases and J dropped 5 bases, with 11 bases sitting between them. The CDR3 nucleotides are TGCGCCAGCAGCTTCCAGGGCTTCAACGAGCAGTACTTC. The encoded protein is CASSFQGFNEQYF.

J is TRBJ2-5 and V is TRBV5-1; D possibly corresponds to TRBD2 (6 bases). Per germline, CDR1 SGHRS and CDR2 YFSETQ. Trimming took off 0 bases at V and 5 bases at J, with 14 bases between the two ends. The CDR3 loop spans 15 amino acids. The CDR3 loop reads CASSLDPTRMETQYF. The CDR3 region has the DNA TGCGCCAGCAGCTTGGACCCGACTAGGATGGAGACCCAGTACTTC.